Listed below are T cell receptor beta chains from one sample, sequenced in a study of blood T cell repertoires in COVID-19. Profiling relied on immunoSEQ multiplex PCR, and the TCRdb table lists in-frame clones only, not all of them. This sample has approximately 240,000 clones, with 75% to 85% found just once. The sample comprised peripheral blood. The receptors were sampled from a human donor in a cohort sampled during active COVID-19. The CDR3 runs from the conserved cysteine through the conserved F or W. D genes are given only for firm matches. Size tells how often a clone was seen (once, few, many) or the class of an expanded clone, and some rows leave it out.

TRBJ2-7	TRBD2	TRBV7-2	-	CASSLSYLAGDYEQYF	TGTGCCAGCAGCTTAAGTTATCTAGCGGGAGACTACGAGCAGTACTTC
TRBJ1-6	TRBD1	TRBV27	once	CASSRLTGGNSPLHF	TGTGCCAGCAGTCGCCTGACAGGGGGTAATTCACCCCTCCACTTT
TRBJ2-2	-	TRBV9	-	CASSVRGELFF	TGTGCCAGCAGCGTGAGAGGGGAGCTGTTTTTT
TRBJ2-1	-	TRBV13	-	CASSPLLSNERQFF	TGTGCCAGCAGCCCCCTCCTTTCCAATGAGCGGCAGTTCTTC
TRBJ2-3	-	TRBV12-2	-	CASRSGGLAGIKSTDTQYF	TGTGCAAGTCGCTCCGGGGGACTAGCGGGGATCAAAAGCACAGATACGCAGTATTTT
TRBJ2-7	-	TRBV6-6	-	CASSRERGSEQYF	TGTGCCAGCAGCCGGGAGAGGGGATCCGAGCAGTACTTC
TRBJ1-2	TRBD1	TRBV29-1	-	CSVEDPGQGSGYTF	TGCAGCGTTGAAGACCCGGGACAGGGGAGTGGCTACACCTTC
TRBJ2-5	TRBD1	TRBV5-1	-	CASSLEGQGRETQYF	TGCGCCAGCAGCTTGGAGGGACAGGGCCGGGAGACCCAGTACTTC
TRBJ1-1	-	TRBV18	-	CASSSGKGGTEAFF	TGTGCCAGCTCGTCAGGGAAAGGCGGCACTGAAGCTTTCTTT
TRBJ2-3	-	TRBV10-3	-	CAISGGSFTTDTQYF	TGTGCCATCAGTGGGGGCAGCTTTACCACAGATACGCAGTATTTT
TRBJ1-5	TRBD1	TRBV28	-	CASSSRQGIDSGQPQHF	TGTGCCAGCAGTTCCCGACAGGGAATTGATTCGGGTCAGCCCCAGCATTTT
TRBJ1-2	-	TRBV29-1	-	CSVETREGLGGYTF	TGCAGCGTTGAAACGAGGGAGGGATTAGGAGGCTACACCTTC
TRBJ2-3	-	TRBV27	-	CASIPWGSVTDTQYF	TGTGCCAGCATCCCGTGGGGCAGTGTCACAGATACGCAGTATTTT
TRBJ2-4	-	TRBV5-6	-	CASSLGVGGAVDIQYF	TGTGCCAGCAGCTTGGGGGTCGGCGGGGCGGTGGACATTCAGTACTTC
TRBJ2-1	TRBD2	TRBV5-1	-	CASSFLSGGNEQFF	TGCGCCAGCAGCTTCCTTAGCGGGGGTAATGAGCAGTTCTTC
TRBJ2-6	-	TRBV7-6	-	CASSPDAGETYSGANVLTF	TGTGCCAGCAGCCCCGACGCAGGGGAAACGTACTCCGGGGCCAACGTCCTGACTTTC
TRBJ1-2	TRBD1	TRBV6-5	-	CASSYSGQGNGYTF	TGTGCCAGCAGTTACTCGGGACAGGGGAATGGCTACACCTTC
TRBJ2-3	TRBD2	TRBV9	-	CASSTSWTSALTDTQYF	TGTGCCAGCAGCACCTCTTGGACTAGCGCACTCACAGATACGCAGTATTTT
TRBJ1-4	TRBD1	TRBV27	-	CASSSIFIAGGTVEKLFF	TGTGCCAGCAGTTCCATCTTCATCGCAGGGGGAACCGTTGAAAAACTGTTTTTT
TRBJ1-2	TRBD1	TRBV20-1	-	CSARAGQTQIF	TGCAGTGCTAGAGCGGGACAGACTCAAATATTC
TRBJ2-7	-	TRBV19	once	CASSRTDSHSYEQYF	TGTGCCAGTAGTAGAACCGACAGCCACTCCTACGAGCAGTACTTC
TRBJ2-7	TRBD1	TRBV19	-	CASSFPGQGNYEQYF	TGTGCCAGTAGTTTCCCCGGACAGGGAAATTACGAGCAGTACTTC
TRBJ2-2	-	TRBV5-6	few	CASSLTGGANTGELFF	TGTGCCAGCAGCCTTACGGGGGGCGCGAACACCGGGGAGCTGTTTTTT
TRBJ2-4	-	TRBV11-2	-	CASSPQVLAKNIQYF	TGTGCCAGCAGCCCCCAGGTTTTAGCCAAAAACATTCAGTACTTC
TRBJ2-5	TRBD2	TRBV19	once	CASSISGGVKETQYF	TGTGCCAGTAGTATAAGCGGGGGGGTCAAAGAGACCCAGTACTTC
TRBJ2-1	TRBD1	TRBV18	-	CASSATGGNSNEQFF	TGTGCCAGCTCAGCAACAGGGGGCAACTCGAATGAGCAGTTCTTC
TRBJ2-7	TRBD1	TRBV10-2	-	CASKTGGAYEQYF	TGCGCCAGCAAGACAGGGGGCGCGTACGAGCAGTACTTC
TRBJ2-5	-	TRBV7-9	-	CASSLATLGQETQYF	TGTGCCAGCAGCTTAGCGACTCTCGGCCAAGAGACCCAGTACTTC
TRBJ1-3	TRBD1	TRBV24-1	-	CATSDGTGASSGNTIYF	TGTGCCACCAGTGATGGGACAGGGGCTAGCTCTGGAAACACCATATATTTT
TRBJ1-1	TRBD1	TRBV14	-	CASSQVGQGAPGTEAFF	TGTGCCAGCAGCCAAGTGGGACAGGGGGCGCCGGGCACTGAAGCTTTCTTT
TRBJ1-1	TRBD1	TRBV12-3/TRBV12-4	few	CASSPGGDTEAFF	TGTGCCAGCAGCCCAGGGGGAGACACTGAAGCTTTCTTT
TRBJ2-3	TRBD2	TRBV3-1/TRBV3-2	-	CASSPRGLAGGSDTQYF	TGTGCCAGCAGCCCCAGAGGACTAGCGGGAGGGTCAGATACGCAGTATTTT
TRBJ2-7	TRBD1	TRBV5-1	-	CASSPSGTEYYEQYF	TGCGCCAGCAGCCCCTCCGGGACAGAATATTACGAGCAGTACTTC
TRBJ2-2	TRBD1	TRBV18	-	CASSPRTGDGSGELFF	TGTGCCAGCTCACCAAGAACAGGGGACGGGTCCGGGGAGCTGTTTTTT
TRBJ2-5	-	TRBV5-5	-	CASSFGPARGPQETQYF	TGTGCCAGCAGCTTTGGCCCGGCCAGGGGCCCCCAAGAGACCCAGTACTTC
TRBJ2-7	-	TRBV27	-	CASKMGGVAYEQYF	TGTGCCAGCAAAATGGGAGGAGTTGCCTACGAGCAGTACTTC
TRBJ2-2	TRBD2	TRBV9	-	CASSVDSGGLGTGELFF	TGTGCCAGCAGCGTAGACAGCGGGGGGCTTGGCACCGGGGAGCTGTTTTTT
TRBJ2-7	-	TRBV5-5	once	CASSIPPSVNEQYF	TGTGCCAGCAGCATTCCCCCGAGCGTGAACGAGCAGTACTTC
TRBJ1-5	TRBD1	TRBV30	-	CAWSVEGAPANQPQHF	TGTGCCTGGAGTGTAGAGGGGGCGCCGGCGAATCAGCCCCAGCATTTT
TRBJ2-3	TRBD2	TRBV29-1	-	CSGGALSGRASDTQYF	TGCAGCGGGGGTGCTTTGAGCGGGAGGGCCTCAGATACGCAGTATTTT
TRBJ2-3	TRBD2	TRBV5-1	-	CASSFSLAETDTQYF	TGCGCCAGCAGCTTCAGTCTAGCGGAAACAGATACGCAGTATTTT
TRBJ2-2	-	TRBV6-5	-	CASSRGQGGELFF	TGTGCCAGCAGCCGCGGACAAGGCGGGGAGCTGTTTTTT
TRBJ2-7	-	TRBV6-5	-	CASRRTLGTYEQYF	TGTGCCAGCAGGAGGACATTAGGCACCTACGAGCAGTACTTC
TRBJ1-6	TRBD1	TRBV27	few	CASSSRERGLNSPLHF	TGTGCCAGCAGTAGCCGGGAAAGGGGGCTGAATTCACCCCTCCACTTT
TRBJ1-2	-	TRBV27	once	CASSSIGQGYGYTF	TGTGCCAGCAGTTCTATCGGGCAGGGGTATGGCTACACCTTC
TRBJ1-2	-	TRBV7-8	-	CASSATGTLGYTF	TGTGCCAGCAGCGCCACCGGGACATTGGGCTACACCTTC
TRBJ1-5	-	TRBV25-1	-	CASSETGWGQPQHF	TGTGCCAGCAGTGAAACAGGGTGGGGTCAGCCCCAGCATTTT
TRBJ1-1	TRBD1	TRBV7-2	-	CASNEDRANTEAFF	TGTGCCAGCAACGAAGACAGGGCTAACACTGAAGCTTTCTTT
TRBJ2-3	TRBD2	TRBV3-1/TRBV3-2	-	CASSLSGIAGSDTQYF	TGTGCCAGCAGCCTGAGCGGAATAGCGGGGTCAGATACGCAGTATTTT
TRBJ2-3	TRBD2	TRBV24-1	-	CATSDYGAGAADTQYF	TGTGCCACCAGTGATTATGGAGCGGGAGCCGCAGATACGCAGTATTTT
TRBJ2-7	-	TRBV13	-	CASSLGRGEQYF	TGTGCCAGCAGCTTAGGGCGAGGCGAGCAGTACTTC
TRBJ1-1	-	TRBV12-3/TRBV12-4	-	CASSLDRLAEAFF	TGTGCCAGCAGCCTCGACAGGCTGGCTGAAGCTTTCTTT
TRBJ1-1	-	TRBV18	-	CASSRTENTEAFF	TGTGCCAGCTCTAGGACAGAGAACACTGAAGCTTTCTTT
TRBJ1-1	-	TRBV3-1/TRBV3-2	-	CASSPQAIGTEAFF	TGTGCCAGCAGCCCCCAAGCGATTGGAACTGAAGCTTTCTTT
TRBJ2-5	-	TRBV27	-	CASSFRETQYF	TGTGCCAGCAGTTTCCGAGAGACCCAGTACTTC